Shown below are 18 T cell receptor beta chains from a single sample sequenced in a study of identifying expanded T cells in peripheral blood. Clones were sequenced by immunoSEQ multiplex PCR, and TCRdb holds only the in-frame ones, with some missing. The sample has roughly 96,000 clones, 88% seen once. The sequenced sample consisted of blood. Receptors originate from a person between 18 and 75 years old in good health.

The V gene is TRBV19, the J gene TRBJ1-1; 9 bases fit TRBD1. CDR3 length equals 16 residues. The germline CDR1 and CDR2 sequences are LNHDA and SQIVND (reference sequence). The V gene end was trimmed by 5 bases and the J gene end by 5 bases; junction bases not matched to a gene: 12. The CDR3 spells CASSSTGQGLWTEAFF. The CDR3 nucleotides read TGTGCCAGTAGTTCTACGGGACAGGGTCTTTGGACTGAAGCTTTCTTT.

V is TRBV19 and J is TRBJ1-1; TRBD1 agrees at 10 bases. This CDR3 has 14 amino acids. The germline V gene has CDR1 LNHDA and CDR2 SQIVND (reference sequence). With 6 bases clipped from V and 10 bases from J, the junction kept 11 bases outside the gene matches. CDR3 in DNA: TGTGCCAGTAGAGACAGGGGGCCAGGTTTTGGAGCTTTCTTT. Its translation is CASRDRGPGFGAFF. Drawing the rest from reference TRBV19 and TRBJ1-1, the complete variable domain is DGGITQSPKYLFRKEGQNVTLSCEQNLNHDAMYWYRQDPGQGLRLIYYSQIVNDFQKGDIAEGYSVSREKKESFPLTVTSAQKNPTAFYLCASRDRGPGFGAFFGQGTRLTVV.

As for this clone: Other DNA sequences from this sample encode an identical CDR3 as well. This sequence joins TRBV7-9 and TRBJ1-1, with 7 nucleotides matching TRBD1. After removal of 4 bases from V and 1 base from J, the junction contained 0 bases not matched to a gene. Germline V gives CDR1 SEHNR, CDR2 FQNEAQ (reference sequence). This CDR3 is 13 amino acids long. The CDR3 DNA is TGTGCCAGCAGCTGGGACAGGAACACTGAAGCTTTCTTT. This encodes CASSWDRNTEAFF.

The gene calls are TRBV6-5 and TRBJ2-7; D not certain. Germline V gene data show CDR1 as MNHEY and CDR2 as SVGAGI. This CDR3 has 15 residues. Between the trimmed V and J ends, which lost 0 bases and 0 bases, there was a span of 9 bases. CDR3 residues: CASSYSTAGSYEQYF. CDR3 nucleotides: TGTGCCAGCAGTTACTCGACGGCAGGCTCCTACGAGCAGTACTTC.

Only one count was recorded for this clone. The rearrangement uses TRBV7-8 and TRBJ1-2; D unclear. The CDR3 spans 12 residues. Trimming took off 1 base at V and 7 bases at J, with 7 bases between the two ends. The V gene's germline CDR1 is SGHVS and CDR2 FQNEAQ. The DNA for the CDR3 is TGTGCCAGCAGCTTAGAGGGAGGTGGCTACACCTTC. This sequence encodes CASSLEGGGYTF. The full variable domain, in which reference TRBV7-8 and TRBJ1-2 provide the parts outside the CDR3, is GAGVSQSPRYKVAKRGQDVALRCDPISGHVSLFWYQQALGQGPEFLTYFQNEAQLDKSGLPSDRFFAERPEGSVSTLKIQRTQQEDSAVYLCASSLEGGGYTFGSGTRLTVV.

The J gene is TRBJ2-3, the V gene TRBV4-1, with 10 bases aligning to TRBD2. The CDR3 consists of 19 residues. Germline trimming cut 0 bases from V and 5 bases from J; bases unmatched to any gene: 14. The germline V gene has CDR1 MGHRA and CDR2 YSYEKL. CDR3 region: CASSQDRGTSDRVGDTQYF. CDR3 in DNA: TGCGCCAGCAGCCAAGATAGGGGGACTAGCGATCGGGTGGGAGATACGCAGTATTTT.

V usage is TRBV21-1 and J usage is TRBJ2-1; no check of the table's D call, TRBD2, against the DNA was made. TRBV21-1 is annotated as a pseudogene. The CDR3 spans 19 residues. For the CDR3, the DNA is TGTGCCAGCAGCAATCGGGGGCATGGGCGGGAGGTTTCGTGCAATGAGCAGTTCTTC. As protein: CASSNRGHGREVSCNEQFF.

V is TRBV5-4 and J is TRBJ2-6, with D unresolved. The CDR3 contains 17 residues. The ends were cut back, 2 bases at V and 1 base at J, with 13 bases in the middle. The germline V gene has CDR1 SGHNT and CDR2 YYREEE (reference sequence). In nucleotides, the CDR3 is TGTGCCAGCAGCTTTGGTGGATCAAGTTCTGGGGCCAACGTCCTGACTTTC. It specifies CASSFGGSSSGANVLTF.

The rearrangement links TRBV2 to TRBJ1-2; TRBD1 matches 8 bases. The J segment lost 6 bases and the V segment lost 0 bases, leaving 3 bases of the junction unmatched. The V gene's germline CDR1 is SNHLY and CDR2 FYNNEI. This CDR3 is 14 amino acids long. The CDR3 DNA reads TGTGCCAGCAGTGAAGCGGACAGGGTGGATGGCTACACCTTC. Its protein product is CASSEADRVDGYTF.

This chain uses TRBV19 with TRBJ2-2; the D gene could be TRBD1 or TRBD2 (5 bases each). CDR1 LNHDA and CDR2 SQIVND come from the germline V gene (reference sequence). V lost 0 bases to trimming and J lost 5 bases, with 7 bases between them. This CDR3 region has 14 residues. CDR3 protein: CASSIEEGTGELFF. CDR3 coding DNA: TGTGCCAGTAGTATAGAAGAGGGGACCGGGGAGCTGTTTTTT.

The chain is built from TRBV19 and TRBJ2-7, with 12 positions matching TRBD2. There are 17 residues in the CDR3. Germline lookup yields CDR1 LNHDA and CDR2 SQIVND (reference sequence). J gave up 3 bases and V 4 bases, and 10 bases lay outside the gene matches. In nucleotides, the CDR3 is TGTGCCAGTAGTAGCGTCCACCCACTAGCGGGAGGCTACGAGCAGTACTTC. Amino acid sequence: CASSSVHPLAGGYEQYF.

This clone was counted a few times. The rearrangement uses TRBV19 and TRBJ1-1; D gene unclear. Germline lookup yields CDR1 LNHDA and CDR2 SQIVND (reference sequence). V was shortened by 7 bases and J by 4 bases, with 16 bases between the two germline ends. The CDR3 is 14 amino acids. The CDR3 coding sequence is TGTGCCAGTAACGAAATGAGGCGGGGCACTGAAGCTTTCTTT. It is translated as CASNEMRRGTEAFF.

This clone was seen only once. This chain links TRBV7-2 with TRBJ2-7, with 8 bases lining up with TRBD1. The CDR3 has 14 residues. Per the germline V gene, CDR1 is SGHTA and CDR2 is FQGNSA. J gave up 6 bases and V 4 bases, and 8 bases lay outside the gene matches. In nucleotides, the CDR3 is TGTGCCAGCAGCTCCCTTCAGGGGGCTGGCGAGCAGTACTTC. Translated: CASSSLQGAGEQYF.

V is TRBV7-6 and J is TRBJ2-1, with 10 bases that match TRBD1. Germline assignment: CDR1 SGHVS and CDR2 FNYEAQ. There are 13 residues in the CDR3. V trimming: 3 bases; J trimming: 9 bases; junction bases outside the gene matches: 2. The CDR3 region has the DNA TGTGCCAGCAGCTTCGGACAGGGGGTTGAGCAGTTCTTC. Translated: CASSFGQGVEQFF.

The chain is built from TRBV30 and TRBJ2-7; perhaps TRBD2 as D (6 bases). Germline V gives CDR1 GTSNPN, CDR2 SVGIG (reference sequence). The V and J ends lost 0 bases and 6 bases respectively, with 12 bases between them. The CDR3 is made up of 13 amino acids. The CDR3 region is CAWSVAGTGEQYF. The CDR3 DNA follows: TGTGCCTGGAGTGTTGCGGGGACGGGCGAGCAGTACTTC.

The rearrangement links TRBV21-1 to TRBJ2-1; TRBD2 is the table's D call, not checked against the DNA. TRBV21-1 is labeled a pseudogene. The length of the CDR3 is 22 residues. The CDR3 spells CASSKGTWGLAGGLHLYNEQFF. Written as DNA, the CDR3 is TGTGCCAGCAGCAAAGGAACTTGGGGACTAGCGGGGGGTCTTCACCTTTACAATGAGCAGTTCTTC.

The genes are TRBV6-4 and TRBJ1-2; TRBD1 matches 8 bases. With 4 bases clipped from V and 8 bases from J, the junction kept 3 bases outside the gene matches. This CDR3 is built from 12 residues. CDR1 is MRHNA and CDR2 is SNTAGT in the germline V gene. CDR3 bases: TGTGCCAGCAGTGGTCCAGGGGGCGGCTACACCTTC. Encoded protein: CASSGPGGGYTF.

The V gene is TRBV19, the J gene TRBJ1-2, with a tentative D call TRBD1 (5 bases). Germline-derived CDR1 and CDR2 are LNHDA and SQIVND (reference sequence). This CDR3 spans 14 amino acids. Trimming cost V 5 bases and J 5 bases, with 15 bases left between them. CDR3 residues: CASSGTVAPYGYTF. CDR3 in DNA: TGTGCCAGTAGTGGGACCGTAGCCCCGTATGGCTACACCTTC.